Shown below are 6 T cell receptor beta chains from a single sample sequenced in a study of blood T cells in healthy people across ages (dated by TCRdb to the mid-2010s). Receptor amplification or capture employed 5' RACE. This sample was sequenced with an Illumina HiSeq 2500. The second PCR ran for roughly 6 to 11 cycles and used a J-beta primer mix along with a sample-barcoded 5' primer. TCRdb reworked the public reads: Q25 trimming with fastp, MiXCR clone assembly, productive beta chains retained. Each CDR3 protein appears once, grouped with its most common genes and DNA. The sample has approximately 820,000 distinct CDR3 sequences on record, roughly 44% of them singletons. Nearly 20% of the sample goes to the ten largest clones. Source material: blood. These TCRs come from a man between 60 and 75 years old in good health.

The V call is TRBV7-9, the J call TRBJ2-5; D uncertain. Gene TRBJ2-7 matches the end of the DNA better, so the J call may be wrong. There are 13 residues in the CDR3. CDR1 is SEHNR, CDR2 FQNEAQ, per germline (reference sequence). Here the CDR3 DNA reads TGTGCCAGCAGCTTAGTCGGGCATCGCGAGCAGTACTTC. Protein sequence: CASSLVGHREQYF.

The gene calls are TRBV5-1 and TRBJ1-6; D call uncertain. The CDR3 is 17 amino acids. Trimming pared 0 bases from V and 6 bases from J, leaving 16 bases between. Germline loops: CDR1 SGHRS, CDR2 YFSETQ. CDR3 protein: CASSLGRIALSNSPLHF. The CDR3 region has the DNA TGCGCCAGCAGCTTGGGTCGCATTGCCCTCAGTAATTCACCCCTCCACTTT.

The sample holds many counts of this clonotype. The chain has TRBV7-9 and TRBJ2-7, with D hard to call. The CDR3 loop spans 13 amino acids. Trimming removed 5 bases at V and 3 bases at J, with 11 bases between. CDR1 SEHNR and CDR2 FQNEAQ come from the germline V gene (reference sequence). The CDR3 DNA follows: TGTGCCAGCAGCCCTGGGGAAAGCTACGAGCAGTACTTC. Protein product: CASSPGESYEQYF.

This sequence joins TRBV11-2 and TRBJ2-2; unclear D gene. V dropped 5 bases and J dropped 4 bases, with 8 bases sitting between them. Germline V gene data show CDR1 as SGHAT and CDR2 as FQNNGV. The CDR3 runs 13 residues. The CDR3 loop reads CASSVSTTGELFF. Here the CDR3 DNA reads TGTGCCAGCAGCGTGTCGACCACCGGGGAGCTGTTTTTT.

In its sample, this clonotype was seen a few times. This chain joins TRBV20-1 and TRBJ2-7; no firm D call. CDR3 length: 13 amino acids. Per the germline V gene, CDR1 is DFQATT and CDR2 is SNEGSKA (reference sequence). Trimming removed 7 bases at V and 2 bases at J, with 15 bases between. CDR3 DNA sequence: TGCAGTGTAATCGGAGAGGACCCCTACGAGCAGTACTTC. Translated, it gives CSVIGEDPYEQYF.

This chain uses TRBV15 with TRBJ1-1; weak D call: TRBD1 (5 bases). The CDR3 is 14 amino acids. Trimming removed 3 bases from V and 7 bases from J, with 15 bases in between. Germline V gene sequence: CDR1 LNHNV, CDR2 YYDKDF (reference sequence). In DNA form, the CDR3 reads TGTGCCACCAGCAGGTTGGGAAGCGGGGGTGAAGCTTTCTTT. Its protein is CATSRLGSGGEAFF.